This T cell receptor beta chain derives from a study of blood T cell repertoires in COVID-19. Study context: Samples representing acute and convalescent COVID-19 were sourced from the United States, Italy and Spain.

Trimming left V 5 bases short and J 4 bases short, with 9 bases between. This CDR3 contains 12 residues. CDR1 and CDR2 (germline): SQVTM, ANQGSEA. Per the original methods: Amplification of reference gene primers provided the estimated nucleated cell counts. The table came from immunoSEQ multiplex PCR; TCRdb's copy has only in-frame clones and leaves some out. V and J calls and clone size are given by that table; D and trimming were obtained from the DNA. This table holds over 45,000 clones, about four fifths found once. J is TRBJ1-3 and V is TRBV29-1; D ambiguous. The source material was peripheral blood. This TCR came from a human donor in a cohort sampled during active COVID-19. In nucleotides, the CDR3 is TGCAGCGTTAGAGGGTTAGGAAACACCATATATTTT. Protein: CSVRGLGNTIYF.